These T cell receptor beta chains were read from a single sample in a study of HIV-infected patients and healthy controls. TCRdb ran MiXCR on the 5' RACE reads and lists one entry per CDR3 protein. The sample has about 10,000 distinct CDR3 sequences; more than 9% are singletons. The source material was blood, sampled before antiretroviral therapy. These receptors were collected from an adult with HIV infection. CDR3s include the opening cysteine and the closing phenylalanine or tryptophan. D genes are given only for firm matches. Clone size is not always given. Where it is, it says once, few, many or a class for expanded clones.

j_call: TRBJ1-1
cdr3_length: 19
v_call: TRBV15
d_call: -
clone_size: many
cdr3_nt: TGTGCCACCAGCAGAGGCCTTGGGGGGCAGATTGGGATGAACACTGAAGCTTTCTTT
cdr3_aa: CATSRGLGGQIGMNTEAFF

j_call: TRBJ2-7
cdr3_length: 15
v_call: TRBV6-1
d_call: -
clone_size: many
cdr3_nt: TGTGCCAGCAGTGACCAGACAGGGAGGTCCTACGAGCAGTACTTC
cdr3_aa: CASSDQTGRSYEQYF

j_call: TRBJ2-7
cdr3_length: 13
v_call: TRBV7-9
d_call: -
clone_size: many
cdr3_nt: TGTGCCAGCAGCCCCCCCCAGGGACGCGAGCAGTACTTC
cdr3_aa: CASSPPQGREQYF

j_call: TRBJ2-5
cdr3_length: 13
v_call: TRBV7-2
d_call: -
clone_size: few
cdr3_nt: TGTGCCAGCAGCTTAGGTTCGGGAGAGACCCAGTACTTC
cdr3_aa: CASSLGSGETQYF

j_call: TRBJ1-1
cdr3_length: 12
v_call: TRBV28
d_call: TRBD1
clone_size: few
cdr3_nt: TGTGCCAGCAGTTCAGGACAGGTTGAAGCTTTCTTT
cdr3_aa: CASSSGQVEAFF

j_call: TRBJ2-2
cdr3_length: 17
v_call: TRBV24-1
d_call: -
clone_size: few
cdr3_nt: TGTGCCACCAGTGCCTCAAGGGACTCCCAGGGCACCGGGGAGCTGTTTTTT
cdr3_aa: CATSASRDSQGTGELFF

j_call: TRBJ1-1
cdr3_length: 16
v_call: TRBV5-6
d_call: -
clone_size: many
cdr3_nt: TGTGCCAGCAGCTTGGGAGGGTTCACTTTGAACACTGAAGCTTTCTTT
cdr3_aa: CASSLGGFTLNTEAFF

j_call: TRBJ2-2
cdr3_length: 14
v_call: TRBV10-3
d_call: TRBD1
clone_size: many
cdr3_nt: TGTGCCATCAGGGGACAGGGGGCCGCCGGGGAGCTGTTTTTT
cdr3_aa: CAIRGQGAAGELFF

j_call: TRBJ2-1
cdr3_length: 15
v_call: TRBV7-3
d_call: -
clone_size: -
cdr3_nt: TGTGCCAGCAGCTTAAGGTTGAGCCCCTACAATGAGCAGTTCTTC
cdr3_aa: CASSLRLSPYNEQFF

j_call: TRBJ2-3
cdr3_length: 16
v_call: TRBV28
d_call: TRBD2
clone_size: medium-sized
cdr3_nt: TGTGCCAGCAGTTCCGCTAGCGGGAGGGCGGCAGATACGCAGTATTTT
cdr3_aa: CASSSASGRAADTQYF

j_call: TRBJ2-3
cdr3_length: 15
v_call: TRBV27
d_call: TRBD2
clone_size: many
cdr3_nt: TGTGCCAGCAGTTTTTATGGGACTAGTACAGATACGCAGTATTTT
cdr3_aa: CASSFYGTSTDTQYF

j_call: TRBJ1-5
cdr3_length: 13
v_call: TRBV2
d_call: -
clone_size: -
cdr3_nt: TGTGCCAGCAGTGGGACAGAATATCAGCCCCAGCATTTT
cdr3_aa: CASSGTEYQPQHF

j_call: TRBJ2-5
cdr3_length: 13
v_call: TRBV5-6
d_call: TRBD1
clone_size: many
cdr3_nt: TGTGCCAGCAGCTTGAGGACAGGGGAGACCCAGTACTTC
cdr3_aa: CASSLRTGETQYF

j_call: TRBJ2-1
cdr3_length: 16
v_call: TRBV7-9
d_call: TRBD2
clone_size: few
cdr3_nt: TGTGCCAGCAGCTTACCAGGACTAGCTGGGTACAATGAGCAGTTCTTC
cdr3_aa: CASSLPGLAGYNEQFF

j_call: TRBJ1-5
cdr3_length: 13
v_call: TRBV6-5
d_call: -
clone_size: many
cdr3_nt: TGTGCCAGCAGCTCACTCAGCAATCAGCCCCAGCATTTT
cdr3_aa: CASSSLSNQPQHF

j_call: TRBJ1-1
cdr3_length: 14
v_call: TRBV28
d_call: -
clone_size: many
cdr3_nt: TGTGCCAGCAGTTTACTGACAGCGAACACTGAAGCTTTCTTT
cdr3_aa: CASSLLTANTEAFF

j_call: TRBJ1-1
cdr3_length: 13
v_call: TRBV6-6
d_call: TRBD1
clone_size: -
cdr3_nt: TGTGCCAGCAGCCAAGACAGGGGGACGTGGGCTTTCTTT
cdr3_aa: CASSQDRGTWAFF

j_call: TRBJ2-1
cdr3_length: 15
v_call: TRBV20-1
d_call: TRBD2
clone_size: medium-sized
cdr3_nt: TGCAGTTCAAAACTAGCGGGAGGGCCAGTCGATGAGCAGTTCTTC
cdr3_aa: CSSKLAGGPVDEQFF

j_call: TRBJ2-1
cdr3_length: 16
v_call: TRBV11-3
d_call: -
clone_size: few
cdr3_nt: TGTGCCAGCAGCCCTCTCGAAGGGGTTCCCTTCAATGAGCAGTTCTTC
cdr3_aa: CASSPLEGVPFNEQFF

j_call: TRBJ2-3
cdr3_length: 18
v_call: TRBV4-2
d_call: -
clone_size: many
cdr3_nt: TGTGCCAGCAGCCAAAACGCCTGGGGCTCCACGTCCGGGGATACGCAGTATTTT
cdr3_aa: CASSQNAWGSTSGDTQYF

j_call: TRBJ1-5
cdr3_length: 14
v_call: TRBV24-1
d_call: -
clone_size: many
cdr3_nt: TGTGCCACCAGTGATTTGTTAAGCAATCAGCCCCAGCATTTT
cdr3_aa: CATSDLLSNQPQHF

j_call: TRBJ2-7
cdr3_length: 13
v_call: TRBV19
d_call: -
clone_size: -
cdr3_nt: TGTGCCAGTAGTTTTCGTGTGGGCGGAGAGCAGTACTTC
cdr3_aa: CASSFRVGGEQYF

j_call: TRBJ2-4
cdr3_length: 15
v_call: TRBV7-9
d_call: -
clone_size: -
cdr3_nt: TGTGCCAGCAGCTCCCCTGACCTATCCAAAAACATTCAGTACTTC
cdr3_aa: CASSSPDLSKNIQYF

j_call: TRBJ2-3
cdr3_length: 15
v_call: TRBV6-1
d_call: TRBD2
clone_size: many
cdr3_nt: TGTGCCAGCAGTGAATTAGCGGGAGGGCCAGATACGCAGTATTTT
cdr3_aa: CASSELAGGPDTQYF

j_call: TRBJ2-3
cdr3_length: 15
v_call: TRBV9
d_call: TRBD1
clone_size: -
cdr3_nt: TGTGCCAGCAGCGAGCGGGACAGGGCCGGAGATACGCAGTATTTT
cdr3_aa: CASSERDRAGDTQYF

j_call: TRBJ2-3
cdr3_length: 14
v_call: TRBV29-1
d_call: TRBD2
clone_size: medium-sized
cdr3_nt: TGCAGCGTTGATCAGCGGGAGTCCACAGATACGCAGTATTTT
cdr3_aa: CSVDQRESTDTQYF

j_call: TRBJ2-3
cdr3_length: 13
v_call: TRBV20-1
d_call: -
clone_size: many
cdr3_nt: TGCAGTGCTAGCCTTCCCAACACAGATACGCAGTATTTT
cdr3_aa: CSASLPNTDTQYF

j_call: TRBJ2-3
cdr3_length: 17
v_call: TRBV4-3
d_call: -
clone_size: -
cdr3_nt: TGCGCCAGCAGCCAAGAAATAGCCGGGATCAGCACAGATACGCAGTATTTT
cdr3_aa: CASSQEIAGISTDTQYF

j_call: TRBJ2-5
cdr3_length: 16
v_call: TRBV7-2
d_call: TRBD1
clone_size: many
cdr3_nt: TGTGCCAGCAGCCCTCGGGACAGGGCATCGGTGGAGACCCAGTACTTC
cdr3_aa: CASSPRDRASVETQYF

j_call: TRBJ2-3
cdr3_length: 15
v_call: TRBV29-1
d_call: -
clone_size: -
cdr3_nt: TGCAGCGTCAACAGGATCTACAAGGGGACAGATACGCAGTATTTT
cdr3_aa: CSVNRIYKGTDTQYF

j_call: TRBJ2-7
cdr3_length: 12
v_call: TRBV10-3
d_call: -
clone_size: -
cdr3_nt: TGTGCCATCCGGGACGGCCGTCACGAGCAGTACTTC
cdr3_aa: CAIRDGRHEQYF

j_call: TRBJ2-3
cdr3_length: 13
v_call: TRBV27
d_call: -
clone_size: few
cdr3_nt: TGTGCCAGCAGTTTTGTGCTCACAGATACGCAGTATTTT
cdr3_aa: CASSFVLTDTQYF

j_call: TRBJ1-2
cdr3_length: 12
v_call: TRBV14
d_call: -
clone_size: -
cdr3_nt: TGTGCCAGCGGTATAGCTAACTATGGCTACACCTTC
cdr3_aa: CASGIANYGYTF

j_call: TRBJ2-3
cdr3_length: 16
v_call: TRBV4-3
d_call: -
clone_size: medium-sized
cdr3_nt: TGCGCCAGCAGCCAAGATCTGACAGGCGCCACAGATACGCAGTATTTT
cdr3_aa: CASSQDLTGATDTQYF

j_call: TRBJ2-1
cdr3_length: 14
v_call: TRBV7-9
d_call: TRBD2
clone_size: many
cdr3_nt: TGTGCCAGCAGCTTAGGAGCGGGAGTGCGTGAGCAGTTCTTC
cdr3_aa: CASSLGAGVREQFF

j_call: TRBJ1-4
cdr3_length: 16
v_call: TRBV7-9
d_call: -
clone_size: medium-sized
cdr3_nt: TGTGCCAGCATTCCCCCCCTCCAGGGGATTAATGAAAAACTGTTTTTT
cdr3_aa: CASIPPLQGINEKLFF

j_call: TRBJ2-3
cdr3_length: 12
v_call: TRBV3-1
d_call: -
clone_size: many
cdr3_nt: TGTGCCAGCAGTTATAGCGACTATACGCAGTATTTT
cdr3_aa: CASSYSDYTQYF

j_call: TRBJ1-4
cdr3_length: 19
v_call: TRBV28
d_call: TRBD1
clone_size: many
cdr3_nt: TGTGCCAGCAGTCCTATACCGGGACAGGGGCTTCGGCCTAATGAAAAACTGTTTTTT
cdr3_aa: CASSPIPGQGLRPNEKLFF

j_call: TRBJ2-1
cdr3_length: 11
v_call: TRBV9
d_call: -
clone_size: many
cdr3_nt: TGTGCCAGCAGCGGTAGGACTATCCTAGCCTTC
cdr3_aa: CASSGRTILAF

j_call: TRBJ2-3
cdr3_length: 15
v_call: TRBV28
d_call: TRBD2
clone_size: many
cdr3_nt: TGTGCCAGCAGTTTCGTAGCGGGACCCCCGGATACGCAGTATTTT
cdr3_aa: CASSFVAGPPDTQYF

j_call: TRBJ1-5
cdr3_length: 13
v_call: TRBV2
d_call: -
clone_size: many
cdr3_nt: TGTGCCTCTAGGCGGATGAGCAATCAGCCCCAGCATTTT
cdr3_aa: CASRRMSNQPQHF

j_call: TRBJ1-4
cdr3_length: 14
v_call: TRBV28
d_call: -
clone_size: medium-sized
cdr3_nt: TGTGCCAGCAGTTTCAGAGCAACTAATGAAAAACTGTTTTTT
cdr3_aa: CASSFRATNEKLFF

j_call: TRBJ1-1
cdr3_length: 14
v_call: TRBV7-3
d_call: -
clone_size: many
cdr3_nt: TGTGCCAGCAGCTTAAACGCCGAGAACACTGAAGCTTTCTTT
cdr3_aa: CASSLNAENTEAFF

j_call: TRBJ2-1
cdr3_length: 13
v_call: TRBV20-1
d_call: -
clone_size: many
cdr3_nt: TGCAGTGCTAATTCCCCAGCCAACAATGAGCAGTTCTTC
cdr3_aa: CSANSPANNEQFF

j_call: TRBJ1-4
cdr3_length: 14
v_call: TRBV7-2
d_call: -
clone_size: few
cdr3_nt: TGTGCCAGCAGCTTATTCAGGACTGATGAAAAACTGTTTTTT
cdr3_aa: CASSLFRTDEKLFF

j_call: TRBJ1-4
cdr3_length: 13
v_call: TRBV30
d_call: -
clone_size: many
cdr3_nt: TGTGCCTGGAATCGTCAGGGAAGTGAAAAACTGTTTTTT
cdr3_aa: CAWNRQGSEKLFF

j_call: TRBJ2-7
cdr3_length: 13
v_call: TRBV20-1
d_call: -
clone_size: many
cdr3_nt: TGCAGTGCTCGCCGGCTAGGGCTCTACGAGCAGTACTTC
cdr3_aa: CSARRLGLYEQYF